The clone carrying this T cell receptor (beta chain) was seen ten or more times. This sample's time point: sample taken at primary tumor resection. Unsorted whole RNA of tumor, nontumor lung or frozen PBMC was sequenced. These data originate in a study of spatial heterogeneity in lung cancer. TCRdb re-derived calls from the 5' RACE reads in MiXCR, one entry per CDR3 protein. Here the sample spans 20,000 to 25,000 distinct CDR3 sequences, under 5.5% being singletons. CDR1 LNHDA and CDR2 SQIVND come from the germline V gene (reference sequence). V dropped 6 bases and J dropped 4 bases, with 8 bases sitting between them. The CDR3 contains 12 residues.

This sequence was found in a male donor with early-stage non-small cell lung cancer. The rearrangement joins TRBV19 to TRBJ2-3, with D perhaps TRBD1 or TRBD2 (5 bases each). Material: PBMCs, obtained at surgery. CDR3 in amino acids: CASRGVADTQYF. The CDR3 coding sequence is TGTGCCAGTAGGGGGGTGGCAGATACGCAGTATTTT.